Listed below are T cell receptor beta chains from one sample, sequenced in a study of T cells in Graves' hyperthyroidism and ophthalmopathy. Using its own MiXCR run on the multiplex PCR reads, TCRdb lists one record per CDR3 protein. The data show 500,000 or so distinct CDR3 sequences, with around 15% seen just once and over 25% held by the top ten. The sequencing input was blood. These receptors were collected from a woman in her 30s with Graves' ophthalmopathy. CDR3s include the opening cysteine and the closing phenylalanine or tryptophan. D genes are given only for firm matches. Not all rows give a size; the values are once, few, many and, for expanded clones, a class.

v_call	d_call	j_call	clone_size	cdr3_aa	cdr3_nt
TRBV6-1	TRBD1	TRBJ2-7	many	CASIPWDRTSYEQYF	TGTGCCAGCATTCCTTGGGACAGGACTTCCTACGAGCAGTACTTC
TRBV15	TRBD2	TRBJ2-7	many	CATSRDPPGLAGPARDEQYF	TGTGCCACCAGCAGAGACCCTCCGGGACTAGCGGGACCCGCTCGGGACGAGCAGTACTTC
TRBV6-1	.	TRBJ1-4	few	CASSYNGEKLFF	TGTGCCAGCAGTTATAACGGCGAAAAACTGTTTTTT
TRBV7-6	.	TRBJ1-4	.	CASSLVGHEKLFF	TGTGCCAGCAGCTTGGTTGGGCATGAAAAACTGTTTTTT
TRBV4-1	TRBD1	TRBJ2-7	few	CARMGDRGSEQYF	TGCGCCAGGATGGGGGACAGGGGATCCGAGCAGTACTTC
TRBV2	.	TRBJ2-3	many	CASREVRGRRTDTQYF	TGTGCCAGCAGAGAGGTGCGGGGCAGAAGGACAGATACGCAGTATTTT
TRBV6-2/TRBV6-3	.	TRBJ1-1	.	CASRKGGGTEAFF	TGTGCCAGCCGAAAGGGGGGGGGGACTGAAGCTTTCTTT
TRBV30	.	TRBJ2-2	many	CAWSLGGTANTGELFF	TGTGCCTGGAGTCTGGGGGGGACAGCTAACACCGGGGAGCTGTTTTTT
TRBV11-2	.	TRBJ2-7	many	CASSFDSRVGYEQYF	TGTGCCAGCAGCTTCGATAGCAGGGTTGGCTACGAGCAGTACTTC
TRBV27	.	TRBJ2-5	.	CASSLPGQTQYF	TGTGCCAGCAGTCTCCCCGGGCAGACCCAGTACTTC
TRBV18	.	TRBJ2-7	many	CASSPSGFGVYEQYF	TGTGCCAGCTCACCATCAGGTTTTGGAGTCTACGAGCAGTACTTC
TRBV6-2/TRBV6-3	.	TRBJ2-7	many	CASSFRDGSTEQYF	TGTGCCAGCAGTTTCCGGGACGGCTCTACAGAGCAGTACTTC
TRBV19	TRBD2	TRBJ2-1	.	CASGFLAGDYNEQFF	TGTGCCAGTGGGTTTCTAGCGGGAGACTACAATGAGCAGTTCTTC
TRBV18	.	TRBJ1-1	few	CASSPLIGKNTEAFF	TGTGCCAGCTCACCACTTATAGGGAAGAACACTGAAGCTTTCTTT
TRBV7-3	TRBD1	TRBJ2-6	.	CASSLIPKQGTFLSGANVLTF	TGTGCCAGCAGCTTAATACCTAAACAGGGGACCTTTCTTTCTGGGGCCAACGTCCTGACTTTC
TRBV19	.	TRBJ2-5	many	CASSEAGQETQYF	TGTGCCAGTAGTGAGGCAGGGCAGGAGACCCAGTACTTC
TRBV5-6	.	TRBJ1-1	many	CASSQLPGTVNTEAFF	TGTGCCAGCAGCCAACTTCCAGGGACCGTGAACACTGAAGCTTTCTTT
TRBV20-1	.	TRBJ2-7	many	CSANYEGAFYEQYF	TGCAGTGCTAATTATGAGGGAGCCTTCTACGAGCAGTACTTC
TRBV30	.	TRBJ1-1	many	CAWSIQLNTEAFF	TGTGCCTGGAGTATACAATTGAACACTGAAGCTTTCTTT
TRBV9	TRBD2	TRBJ2-1	.	CASSVLGGRGGSYNEQFF	TGTGCCAGCAGCGTACTTGGCGGGAGGGGAGGCTCCTACAATGAGCAGTTCTTC
TRBV5-5	.	TRBJ2-3	.	CASRFTGTPRADTQYF	TGTGCCAGCAGATTTACGGGAACACCTCGGGCAGATACGCAGTATTTT
TRBV3-1	.	TRBJ1-2	few	CASNRAGYGYTF	TGTGCCAGCAACAGGGCCGGCTATGGCTACACCTTC
TRBV27	.	TRBJ1-2	.	CATGGGLRGGYTF	TGTGCCACCGGTGGGGGATTAAGGGGTGGCTACACCTTC
TRBV6-5	TRBD1	TRBJ2-7	many	CASSYRQGGEQYF	TGTGCCAGCAGTTACCGACAGGGGGGCGAGCAGTACTTC
TRBV5-4	.	TRBJ2-5	.	CASSLVGHQETQYF	TGTGCCAGCAGCTTGGTAGGCCATCAAGAGACCCAGTACTTC
TRBV12-3/TRBV12-4	.	TRBJ2-6	many	CASSPGRGVDSGANVLTF	TGTGCCAGCAGTCCGGGCAGGGGCGTTGACTCTGGGGCCAACGTCCTGACTTTC
TRBV19	.	TRBJ2-7	.	CASSLSPAGAAYEQYF	TGTGCCAGTAGCCTCTCGCCGGCAGGGGCAGCCTACGAGCAGTACTTC
TRBV2	TRBD1	TRBJ2-3	many	CASSEDRANTQYF	TGTGCCAGCAGTGAGGACAGGGCCAATACGCAGTATTTT
TRBV11-2	.	TRBJ1-2	many	CASSLDLSYGYTF	TGTGCCAGCAGCTTGGATCTCAGCTATGGCTACACCTTC
TRBV7-9	TRBD1	TRBJ1-2	many	CASSLGTDYGYTF	TGTGCCAGCAGTTTAGGGACAGACTATGGCTACACCTTC
TRBV12-3/TRBV12-4	TRBD1	TRBJ1-5	.	CASSLTPGGSGQPQHF	TGTGCCAGCAGCCTAACCCCAGGGGGCTCTGGTCAGCCCCAGCATTTT
TRBV28	.	TRBJ2-1	few	CASSLDAGGYNEQFF	TGTGCCAGCAGTTTGGACGCCGGCGGGTACAATGAGCAGTTCTTC
TRBV9	.	TRBJ2-1	few	CASSPLRGGTRGNEQFF	TGTGCCAGCAGCCCACTCAGGGGGGGAACCAGGGGCAATGAGCAGTTCTTC
TRBV6-2/TRBV6-3	.	TRBJ2-4	.	CASRPFHWGNIQYF	TGTGCCAGCAGACCTTTTCACTGGGGGAATATTCAGTACTTC
TRBV4-2	.	TRBJ2-3	.	CASSQGVQSTDTQYF	TGTGCCAGCAGCCAAGGCGTACAGAGCACAGATACGCAGTATTTT
TRBV28	.	TRBJ2-3	many	CASSFWRYKSTDTQYF	TGTGCCAGCAGTTTCTGGCGTTACAAGAGCACAGATACGCAGTATTTT
TRBV7-9	.	TRBJ2-1	.	CASSDPGQGNNEQFF	TGTGCCAGCAGTGACCCGGGACAAGGAAACAATGAGCAGTTCTTC
TRBV5-1	TRBD1	TRBJ2-7	.	CASSLTLRTGPMTYEQYF	TGCGCCAGCAGCTTGACCTTAAGGACAGGTCCAATGACCTACGAGCAGTACTTC
TRBV7-7	.	TRBJ2-1	.	CASSLMGGGKNHEQFF	TGTGCCAGCAGCCTAATGGGAGGAGGGAAGAACCATGAGCAGTTCTTC
TRBV6-1	TRBD2	TRBJ2-3	few	CASSSLAGGWDTQYF	TGTGCCAGCAGTTCACTAGCGGGAGGGTGGGATACGCAGTATTTT
TRBV9	TRBD2	TRBJ2-1	few	CASSVGDEGRGNEQFF	TGTGCCAGCAGCGTAGGCGATGAAGGGAGGGGCAATGAGCAGTTCTTC
TRBV18	.	TRBJ2-2	many	CASSRSTGELFF	TGTGCCAGCTCCAGGAGCACCGGGGAGCTGTTTTTT
TRBV4-1	.	TRBJ2-3	many	CASGDPGTSLSKTDTQYF	TGCGCCAGCGGCGATCCCGGGACCTCACTCAGCAAAACAGATACGCAGTATTTT
TRBV11-2	.	TRBJ2-5	many	CASSPDVALRETQYF	TGTGCCAGCAGCCCGGACGTCGCCTTAAGGGAGACCCAGTACTTC
TRBV7-9	TRBD1	TRBJ2-7	many	CASSLQRQGYEQYF	TGTGCCAGCAGCCTACAACGACAGGGCTACGAGCAGTACTTC
TRBV20-1	TRBD1	TRBJ2-7	many	CSARDPGTGQAIYEQYF	TGCAGTGCTAGAGATCCCGGAACGGGACAGGCTATCTACGAGCAGTACTTC
TRBV4-3	.	TRBJ1-4	few	CASSQDLDEKLFF	TGCGCCAGCAGCCAAGATCTGGATGAAAAACTGTTTTTT
TRBV27	.	TRBJ1-2	many	CASSSLPVAWGGSYGYTF	TGTGCCAGCAGTTCTCTCCCGGTGGCTTGGGGAGGAAGCTATGGCTACACCTTC
TRBV9	.	TRBJ2-2	.	CASSAHRDTHTGELFF	TGTGCCAGCAGCGCCCACCGGGACACCCACACCGGGGAGCTGTTTTTT
TRBV20-1	TRBD1	TRBJ1-2	many	CSARGTRTGSDGGYTF	TGCAGTGCTAGAGGAACGAGGACAGGGAGCGACGGTGGCTACACCTTC
TRBV5-1	.	TRBJ1-2	many	CASSRRDGNYGYTF	TGCGCCAGCAGCCGGAGGGACGGGAACTATGGCTACACCTTC
TRBV28	.	TRBJ1-1	many	CASSPGVRWTEAFF	TGTGCCAGCAGCCCCGGGGTCCGTTGGACTGAAGCTTTCTTT
TRBV10-3	TRBD1	TRBJ2-5	few	CAAGFDRGQETQYF	TGTGCCGCCGGTTTTGACAGGGGGCAAGAGACCCAGTACTTC
TRBV27	.	TRBJ1-6	.	CASSLGQTIDSPLHF	TGTGCCAGCAGTTTAGGACAGACTATTGATTCACCCCTCCACTTT
TRBV6-1	.	TRBJ2-5	many	CASSSGTSSTGKTQYF	TGTGCCAGCAGTTCTGGCACCTCCTCGACGGGAAAGACCCAGTACTTC